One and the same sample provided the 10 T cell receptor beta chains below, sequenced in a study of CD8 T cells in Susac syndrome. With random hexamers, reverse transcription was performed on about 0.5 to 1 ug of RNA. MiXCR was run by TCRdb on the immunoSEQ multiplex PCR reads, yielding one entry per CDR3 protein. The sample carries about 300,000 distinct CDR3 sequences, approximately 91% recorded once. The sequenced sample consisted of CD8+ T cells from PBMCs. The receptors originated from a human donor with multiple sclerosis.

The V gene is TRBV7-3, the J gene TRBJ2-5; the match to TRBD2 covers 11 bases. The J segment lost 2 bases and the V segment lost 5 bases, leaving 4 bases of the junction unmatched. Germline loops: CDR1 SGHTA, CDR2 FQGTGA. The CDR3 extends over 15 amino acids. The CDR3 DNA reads TGTGCCAGCAGCCCGGGACTAGCGGTTCAAGAGACCCAGTACTTC. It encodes CASSPGLAVQETQYF.

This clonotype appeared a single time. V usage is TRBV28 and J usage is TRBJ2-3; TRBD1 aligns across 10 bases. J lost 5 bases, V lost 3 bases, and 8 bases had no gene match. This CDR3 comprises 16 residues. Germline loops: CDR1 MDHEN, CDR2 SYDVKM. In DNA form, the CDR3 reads TGTGCCAGCAGTTTTATTGGGACAGGGGAAGGAGATACGCAGTATTTT. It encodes CASSFIGTGEGDTQYF.

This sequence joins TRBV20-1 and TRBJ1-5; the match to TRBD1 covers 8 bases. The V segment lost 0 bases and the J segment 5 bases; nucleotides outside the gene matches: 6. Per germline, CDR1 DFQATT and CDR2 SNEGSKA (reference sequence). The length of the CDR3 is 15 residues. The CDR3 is CSARDIQGDYQPQHF. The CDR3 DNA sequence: TGCAGTGCTAGAGATATACAGGGGGATTATCAGCCCCAGCATTTT.

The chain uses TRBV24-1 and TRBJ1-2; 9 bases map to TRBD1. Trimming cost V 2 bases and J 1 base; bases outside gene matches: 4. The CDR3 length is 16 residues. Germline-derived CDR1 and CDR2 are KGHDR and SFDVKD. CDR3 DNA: TGTGCCACCAGTGATTCAACAGGGGGCCGTAACTATGGCTACACCTTC. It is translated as CATSDSTGGRNYGYTF.

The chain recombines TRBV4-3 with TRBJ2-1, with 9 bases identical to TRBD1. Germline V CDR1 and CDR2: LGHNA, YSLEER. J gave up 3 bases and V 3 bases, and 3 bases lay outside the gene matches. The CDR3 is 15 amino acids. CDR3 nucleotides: TGCGCCAGCAGCCAGGGGGACAGGGTCTACAATGAGCAGTTCTTC. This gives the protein CASSQGDRVYNEQFF.

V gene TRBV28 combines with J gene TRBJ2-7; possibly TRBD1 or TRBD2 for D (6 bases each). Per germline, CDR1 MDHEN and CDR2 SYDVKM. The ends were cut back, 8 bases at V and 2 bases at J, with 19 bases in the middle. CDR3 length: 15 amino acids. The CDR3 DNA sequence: TGTGCCAGCCTAGGGGGGAGACATTCTCCCTACGAGCAGTACTTC. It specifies CASLGGRHSPYEQYF.

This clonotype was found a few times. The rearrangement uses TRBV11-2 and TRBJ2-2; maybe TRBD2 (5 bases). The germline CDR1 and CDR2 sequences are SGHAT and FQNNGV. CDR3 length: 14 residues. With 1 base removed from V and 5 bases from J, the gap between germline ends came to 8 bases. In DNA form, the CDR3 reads TGTGCCAGCAGCTTAGTCGAGGGAACCGGGGAGCTGTTTTTT. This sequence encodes CASSLVEGTGELFF.

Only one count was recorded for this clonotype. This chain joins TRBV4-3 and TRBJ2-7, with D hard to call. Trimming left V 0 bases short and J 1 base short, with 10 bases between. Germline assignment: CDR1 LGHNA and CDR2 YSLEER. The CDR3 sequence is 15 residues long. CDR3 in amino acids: CASSQEWAGSYEQYF. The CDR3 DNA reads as TGCGCCAGCAGCCAAGAATGGGCCGGGTCCTACGAGCAGTACTTC.

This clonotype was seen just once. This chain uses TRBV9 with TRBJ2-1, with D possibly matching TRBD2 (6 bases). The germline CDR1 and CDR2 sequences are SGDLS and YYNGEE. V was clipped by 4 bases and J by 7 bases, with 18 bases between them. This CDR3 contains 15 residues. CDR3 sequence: CASSPAGTGGNEQFF. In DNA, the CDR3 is TGTGCCAGCAGCCCTGCCGGGACCGGGGGTAATGAGCAGTTCTTC. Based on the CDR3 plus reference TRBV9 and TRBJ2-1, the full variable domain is DSGVTQTPKHLITATGQRVTLRCSPRSGDLSVYWYQQSLDQGLQFLIQYYNGEERAKGNILERFSAQQFPDLHSELNLSSLELGDSALYFCASSPAGTGGNEQFFGPGTRLTVL.

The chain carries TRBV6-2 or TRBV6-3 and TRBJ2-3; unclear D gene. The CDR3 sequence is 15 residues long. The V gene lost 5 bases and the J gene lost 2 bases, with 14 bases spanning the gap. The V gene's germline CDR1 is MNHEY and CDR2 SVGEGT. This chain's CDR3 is CASSPLGLPTDTQYF. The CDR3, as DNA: TGTGCCAGCAGTCCTCTCGGGCTTCCCACAGATACGCAGTATTTT.